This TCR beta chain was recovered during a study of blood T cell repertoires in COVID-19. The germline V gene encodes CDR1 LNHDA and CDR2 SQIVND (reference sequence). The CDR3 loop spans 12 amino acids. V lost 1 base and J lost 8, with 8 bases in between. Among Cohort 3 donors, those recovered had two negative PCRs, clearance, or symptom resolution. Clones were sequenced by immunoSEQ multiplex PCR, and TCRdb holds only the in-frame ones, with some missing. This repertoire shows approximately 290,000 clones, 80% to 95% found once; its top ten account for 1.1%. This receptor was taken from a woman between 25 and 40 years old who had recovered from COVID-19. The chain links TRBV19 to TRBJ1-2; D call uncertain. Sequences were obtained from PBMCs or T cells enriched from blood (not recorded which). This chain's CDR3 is CASSIGGSGYTF. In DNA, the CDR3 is TGTGCCAGTAGTATAGGAGGTAGCGGCTACACCTTC.